This TCR beta chain was sequenced during a study of T cell responses to AZD1222 COVID-19 vaccine. The study, taken as a whole, reports: Regions 160-218 and 743-854 dominated among vaccine-associated CD4 TCRs spanning spike.

About this clone: Its antigen is currently unknown.

CDR1 is SGHAT, CDR2 FQDESV, per germline (reference sequence). CDR3 size: 15 residues. V was pared by 2 bases and J by 3 bases, with 14 bases between. TCRdb's copy holds only in-frame clones and misses some; the assay was immunoSEQ multiplex PCR. The top ten hold approximately 15% of the sample, which has about 100,000 clones, approximately 87% seen once. The clonotype originates from an adult in good health. V is TRBV11-1 and J is TRBJ2-7; D is perhaps TRBD2 (5 bases). The source material was peripheral blood, sampled on day 0 of AZD1222 vaccination. The CDR3 DNA reads TGTGCCAGCAGCTTATATCCCGCAGGACTCTACGAGCAGTACTTC. This sequence encodes CASSLYPAGLYEQYF.